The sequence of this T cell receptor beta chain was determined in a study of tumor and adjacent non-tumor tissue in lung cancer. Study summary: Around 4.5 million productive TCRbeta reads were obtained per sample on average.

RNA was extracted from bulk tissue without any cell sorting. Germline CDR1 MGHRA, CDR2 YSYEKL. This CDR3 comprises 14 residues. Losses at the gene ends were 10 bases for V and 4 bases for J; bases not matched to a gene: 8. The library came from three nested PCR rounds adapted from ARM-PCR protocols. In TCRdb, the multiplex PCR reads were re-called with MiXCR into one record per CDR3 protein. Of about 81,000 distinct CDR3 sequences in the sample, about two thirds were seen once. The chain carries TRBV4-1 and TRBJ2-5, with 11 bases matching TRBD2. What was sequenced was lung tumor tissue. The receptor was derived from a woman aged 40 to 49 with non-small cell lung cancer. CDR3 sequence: CATSLGTSGETQYF. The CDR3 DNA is TGCGCCACCAGTCTAGGGACTAGCGGAGAGACCCAGTACTTC.